This T cell receptor (beta chain) emerged from a study of T-cell memory formation after mild COVID-19. The study, taken as a whole, reports: Contracting clones from day 15 to 85 showed balanced CD4/CD8; later expanders favored CD4+.

TCRdb independently ran MiXCR on the 5' RACE reads; one entry per CDR3 protein. The data show more than 70,000 distinct CDR3 sequences, around 13% seen once. This clonotype showed up just a few times. What it recognizes is unknown. CDR1 MRHNA and CDR2 SNTAGT come from the germline V gene. CDR3 length: 13 residues. Trimming stripped 3 bases from V and 12 bases from J, with 15 bases between. The chain is built from TRBV6-4 and TRBJ2-1; D is unclear. The TCR sequence derives from an adult woman who had mild COVID-19 (a few samples of this study predate the infection). Cell type and time point are not known. The sequenced sample was PBMCs or a T cell subset sorted from them (not recorded which). The chain's CDR3 is CASSEVETSGQFF. CDR3 DNA: TGTGCCAGCAGTGAAGTAGAGACGAGTGGGCAGTTCTTC.